Sequencing of this T cell receptor beta chain was carried out in a study of tissue T cells after allogeneic stem cell transplantation. TCRbeta CDR3 was sequenced at survey depth with template counts. The data were produced by immunoSEQ multiplex PCR, yet TCRdb's version contains in-frame clones alone and is incomplete. The sample yields roughly 9,700 clones, approximately 64% seen once. Germline V lookup: CDR1 KGHSH, CDR2 LQKENI. V was trimmed by 4 bases and J by 0 bases, leaving 13 bases between them. The CDR3 is 16 amino acids. This TCR was recovered from a woman aged 18 to 50 with breast cancer. The V and J genes are TRBV18 and TRBJ1-5; D may be TRBD1 (6 bases). The source was tissue from the ileum, collected at autopsy. CDR3 in amino acids: CASSLIQGGSNQPQHF. In nucleotides, the CDR3 is TGTGCCAGCTCACTGATACAGGGAGGTAGCAATCAGCCCCAGCATTTT.